This T cell receptor (beta chain) was sequenced during a study of T-cell memory formation after mild COVID-19. Study-level background: The study found TCR clusters largely donor specific.

TCRdb fed the 5' RACE reads into MiXCR, producing one record per CDR3 protein. Of approximately 260,000 distinct CDR3 sequences detected, roughly 17% appear once; the ten largest clones hold 20% to 25%. Study-wide results and limits: Chiefly within CM and EM were the contracting CD4+ clones; CD8+ ones were within EMRA.

Trimming took 6 bases from V and 12 from J, leaving 15 bases between them. The CDR3 is 11 residues long. Germline CDR1 and CDR2: SNHLY and FYNNEI. This clonotype was seen more than once but under ten times. Its cognate antigen is unknown. The sample taken for sequencing was PBMCs or a T cell subset sorted from them (not recorded which). V usage is TRBV2 and J usage is TRBJ2-7, with TRBD2 as a possible D gene (8 bases). The clonotype comes from a man aged 18 to 29 who had mild COVID-19 (a few samples of this study predate the infection). Cell type and time point are not known. CDR3 nucleotides: TGTGCCAGCAGGACAGGGACTAGATCGTACTTC. It codes for CASRTGTRSYF.